The source of this T cell receptor (beta chain) is a study of blood T cell repertoires in COVID-19. Authors' data handling: Estimates of nucleated cell counts were drawn from the amplification of reference gene primers. The assay was immunoSEQ multiplex PCR, and TCRdb's table has in-frame clones only and misses some. The DNA was the basis for D and trimming; V, J and clone size are from that table. In the table there are roughly 250,000 clones, approximately 90% of which are singletons. The CDR3 is made up of 14 amino acids. The V end was cut by 4 bases, the J end by 3 bases, with 12 bases between. The germline V gene has CDR1 SGHNT and CDR2 YYREEE (reference sequence). This clone was seen only a few times. Researchers sorted participants into cohorts using their self-reported clinical history.

The receptor was isolated from a man between 35 and 55 years old who had recovered from COVID-19. This sequence joins TRBV5-4 and TRBJ2-3; a possible D gene is TRBD1 (5 bases). The sequenced sample consisted of PBMCs or T cells enriched from blood (not recorded which). The CDR3 here is CASSRQDTTDTQYF. DNA for the CDR3: TGTGCCAGCAGCCGGCAGGACACAACAGATACGCAGTATTTT.